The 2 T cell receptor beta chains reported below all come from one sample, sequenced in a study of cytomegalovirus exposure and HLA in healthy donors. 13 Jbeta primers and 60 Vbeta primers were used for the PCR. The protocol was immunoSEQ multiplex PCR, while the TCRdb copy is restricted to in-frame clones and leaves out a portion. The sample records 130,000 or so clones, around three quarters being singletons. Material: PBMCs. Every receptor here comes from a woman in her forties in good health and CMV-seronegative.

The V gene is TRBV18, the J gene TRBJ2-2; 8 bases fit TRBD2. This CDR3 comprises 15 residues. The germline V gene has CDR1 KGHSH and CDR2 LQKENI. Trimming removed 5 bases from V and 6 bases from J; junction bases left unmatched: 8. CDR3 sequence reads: CASSFTSGAAGELFF. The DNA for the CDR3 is TGTGCCAGCTCATTTACTAGCGGAGCGGCCGGGGAGCTGTTTTTT.

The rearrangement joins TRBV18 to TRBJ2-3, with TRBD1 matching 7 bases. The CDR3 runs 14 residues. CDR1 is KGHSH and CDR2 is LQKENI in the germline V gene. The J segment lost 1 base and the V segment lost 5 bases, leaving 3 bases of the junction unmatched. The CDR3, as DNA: TGTGCCAGCTCAGAGGGGGCAGGCACAGATACGCAGTATTTT. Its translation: CASSEGAGTDTQYF.